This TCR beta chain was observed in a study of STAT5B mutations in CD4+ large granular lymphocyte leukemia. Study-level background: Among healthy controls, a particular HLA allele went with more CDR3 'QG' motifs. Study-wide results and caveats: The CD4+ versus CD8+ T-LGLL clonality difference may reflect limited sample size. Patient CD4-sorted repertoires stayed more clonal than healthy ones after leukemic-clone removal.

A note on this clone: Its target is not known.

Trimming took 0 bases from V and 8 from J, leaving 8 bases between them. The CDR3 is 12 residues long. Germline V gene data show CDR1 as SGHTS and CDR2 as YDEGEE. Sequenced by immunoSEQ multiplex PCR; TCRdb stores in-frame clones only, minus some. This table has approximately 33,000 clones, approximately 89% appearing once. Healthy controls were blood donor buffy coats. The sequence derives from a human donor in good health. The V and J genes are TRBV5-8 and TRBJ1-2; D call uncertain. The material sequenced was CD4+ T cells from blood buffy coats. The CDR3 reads CASSLGIWGYTF. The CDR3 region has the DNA TGTGCCAGCAGCTTGGGAATATGGGGCTACACCTTC. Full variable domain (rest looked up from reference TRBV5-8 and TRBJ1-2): EAGVTQSPTHLIKTRGQQATLRCSPISGHTSVYWYQQALGLGLQFLLWYDEGEERNRGNFPPRFSGRQFPNYSSELNVNALELEDSALYLCASSLGIWGYTFGSGTRLTVV.